This entry lists 25 T cell receptor beta chains sequenced from one sample in a study of identifying expanded T cells in peripheral blood. Clones were sequenced by immunoSEQ multiplex PCR, and TCRdb holds only the in-frame ones, with some missing. The sample carries 55,000 to 60,000 clones, more than 70% recorded once. The sequenced material came from blood. Every receptor here comes from a person aged 18 to 75 in good health.

This chain uses TRBV19 with TRBJ2-1; 11 bases align to TRBD2. The CDR3 runs to 15 residues. Losses at the gene ends were 5 bases for V and 6 bases for J; bases not matched to a gene: 6. The germline V gene has CDR1 LNHDA and CDR2 SQIVND (reference sequence). The CDR3 loop is CASSVLAGGLNEQFF. The CDR3 bases are TGTGCCAGTAGTGTGCTAGCGGGGGGACTCAATGAGCAGTTCTTC.

The chain's CDR3 is CASSLGRGLRGNEQFF. The CDR3 bases are TGTGCCAGCAGCTTAGGGCGTGGGCTCCGGGGGAATGAGCAGTTCTTC. The rearrangement joins TRBV7-4 to TRBJ2-1; D is perhaps TRBD2 (6 bases). Trimming removed 1 base from V and 7 bases from J, with 17 bases in between. Germline CDR1 is SGHVT and CDR2 is SQSDAQ. The CDR3 loop spans 16 amino acids. Together with reference TRBV7-4 and TRBJ2-1, the CDR3 gives the full variable domain: GAGVSQSPRYKVAKRGRDVALRCDSISGHVTLYWYRQTLGQGSEVLTYSQSDAQRDKSGRPSGRFSAERPERSVSTLKIQRTEQGDSAVYLCASSLGRGLRGNEQFFGPGTRLTVL.

This chain links TRBV6-5 with TRBJ2-1, with TRBD1 matching over 7 bases. The germline V gene encodes CDR1 MNHEY and CDR2 SVGAGI. The J segment lost 5 bases and the V segment lost 6 bases, leaving 7 bases of the junction unmatched. The CDR3 length is 14 residues. The CDR3 is CASRPDRLDNEQFF. As DNA, the CDR3 is TGTGCCAGCAGACCGGACAGGTTAGACAATGAGCAGTTCTTC.

The chain combines TRBV11-3 with TRBJ2-5; TRBD2 matches at 8 bases. Germline V CDR1 and CDR2: SGHNT, YENEEA. This CDR3 is built from 16 residues. Unmatched junction bases numbered 7, after V lost 1 base and J lost 3 bases. CDR3 protein: CASSLGYLAGEETQYF. CDR3 DNA sequence: TGTGCCAGCAGCTTAGGATATCTAGCGGGCGAAGAGACCCAGTACTTC.

The chain combines TRBV9 with TRBJ2-2; 12 nucleotides align to TRBD2. Germline CDR1 reads SGDLS; CDR2 reads YYNGEE. With 3 bases clipped from V and 7 bases from J, the junction kept 4 bases outside the gene matches. There are 15 residues in the CDR3. The CDR3 nucleotides are TGTGCCAGCAGCGGGGCTAGCGGGAGGGGCGGGGAGCTGTTTTTT. Protein: CASSGASGRGGELFF.

This clone was recorded once. The rearrangement joins TRBV10-2 to TRBJ2-2; TRBD2 matches at 11 bases. Germline V lookup: CDR1 WSHSY, CDR2 SAAADI. V lost 6 bases, J lost 4 bases, and 1 base stayed unmatched. The CDR3 is 14 amino acids. The CDR3 region is CASRTSGTTGELFF. The CDR3 DNA reads TGCGCCAGCAGGACTAGCGGGACCACCGGGGAGCTGTTTTTT.

This chain joins TRBV30 and TRBJ1-2; no clear D gene. Deletions cut 2 bases from V and 1 base from J, with 5 bases between. CDR3 size: 12 residues. Germline V gene sequence: CDR1 GTSNPN, CDR2 SVGIG (reference sequence). As DNA, the CDR3 is TGTGCCTGGAGTATGGGTAACTATGGCTACACCTTC. Residues: CAWSMGNYGYTF.

Only one count was recorded for this clone. The chain joins TRBV5-5 to TRBJ2-3; no clear D. Per germline, CDR1 SGHKS and CDR2 YYEKEE (reference sequence). The CDR3 length is 14 residues. V dropped 2 bases and J dropped 0 bases, with 7 bases sitting between them. CDR3 residues: CASSFPGSTDTQYF. The CDR3 nucleotides read TGTGCCAGCAGCTTCCCGGGCAGCACAGATACGCAGTATTTT.

Comments on this clone: The germline gene is not matched at one end of the junction; a read error may be the cause. The chain employs TRBV30 and TRBJ1-2, with a possible D match to TRBD1 (6 bases). Germline V CDR1 and CDR2: GTSNPN, SVGIG (reference sequence). This CDR3 contains 13 residues. The CDR3 here is CAWSQQGDYGYTF. Written as DNA, the CDR3 is TGTGCCTGGAGCCAACAGGGAGACTACGGCTACACCTTC.

V gene TRBV5-1 combines with J gene TRBJ2-2; unclear D gene. Per germline, CDR1 SGHRS and CDR2 YFSETQ. The CDR3 is 13 residues long. V was pared by 0 bases and J by 6 bases, with 6 bases between. The CDR3 DNA sequence: TGCGCCAGCAGCTTGGGATTTGCCGGGGAGCTGTTTTTT. Translated: CASSLGFAGELFF.

This sequence joins TRBV5-1 and TRBJ2-5; 12 bases match TRBD1. The CDR3 is 15 amino acids. From germline, CDR1 is SGHRS and CDR2 YFSETQ. The junction had 6 bases not matched to a gene; V was cut back by 4 bases and J by 5 bases. CDR3 DNA: TGCGCCAGCAGCGTAGGGACAGGGGGCAGGGAGACCCAGTACTTC. Amino acids: CASSVGTGGRETQYF.

The CDR3: CASTPGGANYGYTF. CDR3 nucleotide sequence: TGTGCCTCCACCCCGGGGGGAGCTAACTATGGCTACACCTTC. The genes are TRBV30 and TRBJ1-2, with a weak D call TRBD1 (5 bases). V lost 7 bases to trimming and J lost 0 bases, with 15 bases between them. Germline assignment: CDR1 GTSNPN and CDR2 SVGIG (reference sequence). The CDR3 covers 14 residues.

V usage is TRBV9 and J usage is TRBJ1-5; D may be TRBD1 (5 bases). CDR1 SGDLS and CDR2 YYNGEE come from the germline V gene. The ends were cut back, 4 bases at V and 6 bases at J, with 14 bases in the middle. CDR3 length equals 14 residues. In nucleotides, the CDR3 is TGTGCCAGCAGCCCTCGGGGGGACGGTCAGCCCCAGCATTTT. This codes for CASSPRGDGQPQHF.

This clone showed up just a few times. The chain combines TRBV5-1 with TRBJ1-2; no reliable D call. Germline CDR1 is SGHRS and CDR2 is YFSETQ. V was pared by 0 bases and J by 4 bases, with 13 bases between. There are 15 residues in the CDR3. CDR3 protein: CASSLALGSGYGYTF. Written as DNA, the CDR3 is TGCGCCAGCAGCTTGGCCTTAGGGTCTGGCTATGGCTACACCTTC.

V is TRBV5-5 and J is TRBJ2-2, with D hard to call. The length of the CDR3 is 14 residues. CDR1 is SGHKS and CDR2 is YYEKEE in the germline V gene (reference sequence). With 0 bases removed from V and 1 base from J, the gap between germline ends came to 4 bases. The CDR3 coding sequence is TGTGCCAGCAGCTTGGGCCAGAACACCGGGGAGCTGTTTTTT. Amino acids: CASSLGQNTGELFF.

This chain joins TRBV6-5 and TRBJ2-1, with 7 bases that match TRBD2. The CDR3 extends over 16 amino acids. CDR1 and CDR2 (germline): MNHEY, SVGAGI. V was pared by 0 bases and J by 5 bases, with 7 bases of the junction left unmatched. The CDR3 DNA reads as TGTGCCAGCAGTTACTCGTGGTCCCTAGCGGACAATGAGCAGTTCTTC. It yields the protein CASSYSWSLADNEQFF.

This clone is labeled medium-sized. The V and J genes are TRBV19 and TRBJ2-7; the match to TRBD1 covers 12 bases. The CDR3 consists of 14 residues. Germline values: CDR1 LNHDA, CDR2 SQIVND (reference sequence). J was trimmed by 7 bases and V by 7 bases; bases with no gene match: 8. CDR3 protein: CASKPGQGAGEQYF. CDR3 bases: TGTGCCAGTAAACCGGGACAGGGGGCGGGGGAGCAGTACTTC.

The sample holds one count of this clone. The chain recombines TRBV19 with TRBJ1-1; D unresolved. V was trimmed by 6 bases and J by 2 bases, leaving 13 bases between them. This CDR3 contains 14 residues. The germline V gene encodes CDR1 LNHDA and CDR2 SQIVND (reference sequence). This CDR3 reads CASRKWEGNTEAFF. Written as DNA, the CDR3 is TGTGCCAGTAGGAAGTGGGAGGGAAACACTGAAGCTTTCTTT. The whole variable domain, remainder taken from reference TRBV19 and TRBJ1-1, is DGGITQSPKYLFRKEGQNVTLSCEQNLNHDAMYWYRQDPGQGLRLIYYSQIVNDFQKGDIAEGYSVSREKKESFPLTVTSAQKNPTAFYLCASRKWEGNTEAFFGQGTRLTVV.

The CDR3 reads CASSQTGGAGQETQYF. For the CDR3, the DNA is TGTGCCAGCAGCCAGACAGGGGGCGCGGGTCAAGAGACCCAGTACTTC. J is TRBJ2-5 and V is TRBV7-2; the match to TRBD1 covers 10 bases. This CDR3 spans 16 amino acids. Trimming took 5 bases from V and 2 from J; bases not matched to a gene: 8. The germline V gene has CDR1 SGHTA and CDR2 FQGNSA.

The chain recombines TRBV28 with TRBJ2-2; D not resolved. V was pared by 2 bases and J by 2 bases, with 0 bases between. The CDR3 length is 12 residues. Germline CDR1 MDHEN, CDR2 SYDVKM. CDR3 DNA: TGTGCCAGCAGTTTAAACACCGGGGAGCTGTTTTTT. Encoded protein: CASSLNTGELFF.

The V call is TRBV9, the J call TRBJ2-3; D may be TRBD1 or TRBD2 (5 bases each). V lost 3 bases to trimming and J lost 1 base, with 12 bases between them. The germline V gene has CDR1 SGDLS and CDR2 YYNGEE. The length of the CDR3 is 15 residues. In nucleotides, the CDR3 is TGTGCCAGCAGCGAACGGGTGGGGGGCACAGATACGCAGTATTTT. Translating gives CASSERVGGTDTQYF.

The rearrangement links TRBV10-2 to TRBJ1-1; D not resolved. The CDR3 totals 11 residues. V was clipped by 3 bases and J by 5 bases, with 4 bases between them. In germline, CDR1 is WSHSY, CDR2 SAAADI. The CDR3 protein is CASSELTEAFF. CDR3 coding DNA: TGCGCCAGCAGTGAATTGACTGAAGCTTTCTTT.

The rearrangement links TRBV28 to TRBJ1-6; no definite D call. Trimming took 6 bases from V and 8 from J, leaving 17 bases between them. This CDR3 spans 15 amino acids. The germline V gene encodes CDR1 MDHEN and CDR2 SYDVKM. The DNA for the CDR3 is TGTGCCAGCAGCCCCCCCGCCCTCGCGGATTCACCCCTCCACTTT. Translating it yields CASSPPALADSPLHF.

The V call is TRBV6-6, the J call TRBJ1-6, with D possibly TRBD1 on 5 matching bases. This CDR3 has 16 residues. Germline V gives CDR1 MNHNY, CDR2 SVGAGI (reference sequence). V was trimmed by 5 bases and J by 5 bases, leaving 16 bases between them. The CDR3 DNA sequence: TGTGCCAGCAGTATAGGGACGGGGGTCAATAATTCACCCCTCCACTTT. Translating it yields CASSIGTGVNNSPLHF.

The J gene is TRBJ1-6, the V gene TRBV6-5, with D unclear. Germline CDR1 and CDR2: MNHEY and SVGAGI. V lost 5 bases and J lost 11, with 13 bases in between. This CDR3 comprises 13 residues. The CDR3 here is CASSPDDFAPLHF. Written as DNA, the CDR3 is TGTGCCAGCAGTCCCGACGACTTTGCACCCCTCCACTTT.